This T cell receptor (beta chain) was obtained from a study of long-term antiretroviral therapy in people with HIV. General study results and limits: Diversity rose after ART but stayed below transplant donor controls.

This was the immunoSEQ v3.0 assay at survey level. Produced via immunoSEQ multiplex PCR; TCRdb's table is partial and in-frame only. The sample lists approximately 11,000 clones, roughly four fifths occurring once. The germline V gene encodes CDR1 SGHTA and CDR2 FQGNSA. The CDR3 is 15 amino acids. J lost 3 bases, V lost 5 bases, and 9 bases had no gene match. No fewer than two post-ART and no fewer than one pre-ART PBMC samples existed for each donor. This clone was observed a single time. Its antigen is not identified. Here the sequenced sample was unsorted PBMCs, taken 7 to 7.5 years after starting antiretroviral therapy. The receptor comes from a man aged 50 to 60 with HIV. The chain has TRBV7-2 and TRBJ2-7; the match to TRBD1 covers 8 bases. The CDR3 spells CASSVDRGNRYEQYF. CDR3 in DNA: TGTGCCAGCAGCGTCGACAGGGGCAACCGCTACGAGCAGTACTTC.